The entry below gives a single T cell receptor beta chain sequence along with its context. Antigen unknown. Germline V gene sequence: CDR1 MDHEN, CDR2 SYDVKM. The ends lost 5 bases at V and 7 bases at J; junction bases unmatched: 10. This CDR3 region has 14 residues. PCR used 60 Vbeta primers and 13 Jbeta primers. Measured with immunoSEQ multiplex PCR; TCRdb has only the in-frame clones, and not every one. The table lists 150,000 or so clones, 70% to 80% of them singletons. This record belongs to a study of cytomegalovirus exposure and HLA in healthy donors. General study results and limits: Most TCR sequences were uncommon, yet certain public TCRs appeared in many donors.

The TCR originated in a man aged 30 to 45 in good health and CMV-seropositive. The sequencing sample was made of PBMCs. This chain joins TRBV28 and TRBJ2-7; 8 nucleotides agree with TRBD1. Here the CDR3 reads CASSPDREVGEQYF. CDR3 nucleotides: TGTGCCAGCAGTCCGGACAGGGAGGTGGGTGAGCAGTACTTC.